The next 19 T cell receptor beta chains were all read from a single sample in a study of T cells in Graves' hyperthyroidism and ophthalmopathy. Authors of the study amplified TCR beta CDR3 regions from RNA transcripts. The HTBI primer set drove a first-round RT-PCR of the TCR CDR3. TCRdb reprocessed the multiplex PCR reads via MiXCR and lists one record per CDR3 protein. This sample has some 600,000 distinct CDR3 sequences, with about 15% found just once. The sequencing input was blood. Source of these receptors: a woman aged 25-40 years with Graves' hyperthyroidism that later progressed to Graves' ophthalmopathy.

In DNA form, the CDR3 reads TGTGCCAGCAGCTTAGTGGGGGGATGGAGCGGGAGCTCCTACGAGCAGTACTTC. This encodes CASSLVGGWSGSSYEQYF. The rearrangement links TRBV7-2 to TRBJ2-7; 8 nucleotides align to TRBD2. V dropped 1 base and J dropped 0; count of bases not matched to a gene: 11. Germline lookup yields CDR1 SGHTA and CDR2 FQGNSA. The CDR3 is made up of 18 amino acids. The whole variable domain, remainder taken from reference TRBV7-2 and TRBJ2-7, is GAGVSQSPSNKVTEKGKDVELRCDPISGHTALYWYRQSLGQGLEFLIYFQGNSAPDKSGLPSDRFSAERTGGSVSTLTIQRTQQEDSAVYLCASSLVGGWSGSSYEQYFGPGTRLTVT.

The sample holds many counts of this clonotype. The genes are TRBV2 and TRBJ1-2; no clear D. Germline CDR1 SNHLY, CDR2 FYNNEI. The CDR3 loop spans 13 amino acids. Trimming removed 8 bases from V and 4 bases from J, with 14 bases in between. This CDR3 reads CASSGGNSYGYTF. The CDR3 DNA reads as TGTGCCAGCTCCGGCGGGAATAGCTATGGCTACACCTTC.

This clonotype was recorded a few times. The chain joins TRBV4-3 to TRBJ2-3; no clear D gene. From germline, CDR1 is LGHNA and CDR2 YSLEER. The V end was cut by 0 bases, the J end by 4 bases, with 11 bases between. The CDR3 loop spans 15 amino acids. CDR3 in DNA: TGCGCCAGCAGCCAAGATCGCGAGTTTGCAGATACGCAGTATTTT. It encodes CASSQDREFADTQYF.

This clonotype has ten or more counts. The V gene is TRBV5-1, the J gene TRBJ1-1, with D hard to call. This CDR3 region has 13 residues. The germline V gene has CDR1 SGHRS and CDR2 YFSETQ. Trimming took 5 bases from V and 1 from J, leaving 9 bases between them. The CDR3 region is CASRKSKNTEAFF. The CDR3 region has the DNA TGCGCCAGCAGAAAGTCGAAGAACACTGAAGCTTTCTTT.

V is TRBV14 and J is TRBJ1-1; D gene unclear. V lost 4 bases and J 0 bases, leaving 18 bases between the germline ends. Germline V CDR1 and CDR2: SGHDN, FVKESK. This CDR3 has 17 amino acids. This CDR3 is CASSPVISTHLNTEAFF. As DNA, the CDR3 is TGTGCCAGCAGCCCAGTCATAAGTACCCACCTGAACACTGAAGCTTTCTTT.

This clonotype appeared many times. The V gene is TRBV15, the J gene TRBJ2-5, with 8 bases matching TRBD2. V shed 0 bases, J shed 4 bases, and the junction held 13 bases outside the gene matches. The CDR3 extends over 18 amino acids. CDR1 is LNHNV and CDR2 is YYDKDF in the germline V gene (reference sequence). The CDR3 nucleotides read TGTGCCACCAGCAGAGATAGGTTAGCGGGAAGTTTTGGAGAGACCCAGTACTTC. This sequence encodes CATSRDRLAGSFGETQYF.

This clonotype has a handful of counts. The V and J genes are TRBV27 and TRBJ2-1, with D possibly TRBD2 on 5 matching bases. Looked up from germline, CDR1 is MNHEY and CDR2 is SMNVEV (reference sequence). The CDR3 covers 14 residues. Trimming removed 5 bases at V and 9 bases at J, with 17 bases between. The CDR3 coding sequence is TGTGCCAGCAGTCCATCCTCCTCACGGGGTGAGCAGTTCTTC. Translating gives CASSPSSSRGEQFF.

In this sample, this clonotype turned up a few times. This sequence joins TRBV4-1 and TRBJ1-6; D might be TRBD1 (6 bases). This CDR3 region has 16 residues. Trimming cost V 5 bases and J 4 bases, with 15 bases left between them. Germline V gene data show CDR1 as MGHRA and CDR2 as YSYEKL. The CDR3 coding sequence is TGCGCCAGCAGCTGGACGACAGGCAGTTATAATTCACCCCTCCACTTT. Its translation: CASSWTTGSYNSPLHF.

This clonotype was seen many times. The rearrangement uses TRBV7-9 and TRBJ2-7; no reliable D call. V lost 5 bases and J 0 bases, leaving 11 bases between the germline ends. From germline, CDR1 is SEHNR and CDR2 FQNEAQ (reference sequence). The CDR3 has 14 residues. The CDR3 sequence is CASSTGPSSYEQYF. The CDR3 DNA is TGTGCCAGCAGCACCGGGCCGAGCTCCTACGAGCAGTACTTC.

In this sample, this clonotype turned up many times. V is TRBV24-1 and J is TRBJ1-1, with a weak D call TRBD1 (6 bases). Trimming left V 3 bases short and J 5 bases short, with 12 bases between. The CDR3 spans 14 residues. Germline-derived CDR1 and CDR2 are KGHDR and SFDVKD. The CDR3 DNA follows: TGTGCCACCAGTGATAGGGGGGGGGAGACTGAAGCTTTCTTT. This codes for CATSDRGGETEAFF.

This clonotype was observed many times. The chain couples TRBV7-9 to TRBJ2-7; D uncertain. With 0 bases removed from V and 0 bases from J, the gap between germline ends came to 9 bases. The CDR3 consists of 15 residues. CDR1 is SEHNR, CDR2 FQNEAQ, per germline (reference sequence). Written as DNA, the CDR3 is TGTGCCAGCAGCTTAGCAGGTGGGATCTCCTACGAGCAGTACTTC. Its protein is CASSLAGGISYEQYF. The complete variable domain, with remaining parts taken from reference TRBV7-9 and TRBJ2-7, reads DTGVSQNPRHKITKRGQNVTFRCDPISEHNRLYWYRQTLGQGPEFLTYFQNEAQLEKSRLLSDRFSAERPKGSFSTLEIQRTEQGDSAMYLCASSLAGGISYEQYFGPGTRLTVT.

This clonotype was detected only a few times. CDR3 nucleotide sequence: TGCAGTGCCAAACGGCGGGTGGCAATAGATAATTCACCCCTCCACTTT. Translating it yields CSAKRRVAIDNSPLHF. The rearrangement joins TRBV20-1 to TRBJ1-6; no firm D call. Germline lookup yields CDR1 DFQATT and CDR2 SNEGSKA (reference sequence). V lost 6 bases and J lost 5, with 20 bases in between. The CDR3 is 16 residues long.

The rearrangement links TRBV5-8 to TRBJ2-5; 10 bases line up with TRBD2. The CDR3 has 16 amino acids. The V and J ends lost 4 bases and 6 bases, in that order; junction bases with no gene match: 12. CDR1 is SGHTS and CDR2 is YDEGEE in the germline V gene. The CDR3 reads CASSPPSGSIVKTQYF. For the CDR3, the DNA is TGTGCCAGCAGCCCCCCTAGCGGGAGTATTGTCAAGACCCAGTACTTC. The full variable domain, rest sourced from reference TRBV5-8 and TRBJ2-5, is EAGVTQSPTHLIKTRGQQATLRCSPISGHTSVYWYQQALGLGLQFLLWYDEGEERNRGNFPPRFSGRQFPNYSSELNVNALELEDSALYLCASSPPSGSIVKTQYFGPGTRLLVL.

This clonotype was picked up many times. The chain joins TRBV4-2 to TRBJ1-6, with a possible D match to TRBD1 (5 bases). The CDR3 is made up of 16 amino acids. V lost 0 bases, J lost 8 bases, and 14 bases lay in between. Germline assignment: CDR1 LGHNA and CDR2 YNFKEQ. The CDR3 sequence: CASSQEGGGADSPLHF. CDR3 in DNA: TGTGCCAGCAGCCAAGAAGGAGGTGGGGCCGATTCACCCCTCCACTTT.

This clonotype was picked up many times. The V and J genes are TRBV12-3 or TRBV12-4 and TRBJ2-7; D tentatively fits TRBD1 or TRBD2 (5 bases each). There are 16 residues in the CDR3. V shed 4 bases and J shed 0 bases, with 16 bases lying between them. The CDR3 coding sequence is TGTGCCAGCAGTTCCCTCGGGGCCCCGAGCTCCTACGAGCAGTACTTC. It translates to CASSSLGAPSSYEQYF.

This sequence joins TRBV3-2 and TRBJ2-7; no check of the table's D call, TRBD2, against the DNA was made. TRBV3-2 is designated a pseudogene. The CDR3 runs 17 residues. The CDR3 nucleotides are TGTGCCAGCAGCCAAACTAGCGGGAGAACCTCTAGGTACGAGCAGTACTTC. It encodes CASSQTSGRTSRYEQYF.

This clonotype was recorded at least ten times. The V gene is TRBV6-2 or TRBV6-3, the J gene TRBJ2-3; D gene ambiguous. The CDR3 has 15 residues. The ends were cut back, 5 bases at V and 6 bases at J, with 18 bases in the middle. Germline V lookup: CDR1 MNHEY, CDR2 SVGEGT. This CDR3 reads CASSGVFGNDDTQYF. The CDR3 bases are TGTGCCAGCAGTGGGGTCTTTGGAAACGACGATACGCAGTATTTT.

This clonotype was detected ten times or more. The V call is TRBV5-1, the J call TRBJ1-3; TRBD1 might be the D (5 bases). Germline V lookup: CDR1 SGHRS, CDR2 YFSETQ. V gave up 2 bases and J gave up 4 bases, with 10 bases separating them. The CDR3 is 14 amino acids. CDR3 DNA: TGCGCCAGCAGCTTCGGGACGGTCGGAAACACCATATATTTT. Translating gives CASSFGTVGNTIYF.

This clonotype was observed at least ten times. The V call is TRBV6-1, the J call TRBJ1-4, with D unresolved. The V gene lost 7 bases and the J gene lost 11 bases, with 26 bases spanning the gap. In germline, CDR1 is MNHNS, CDR2 SASEGT. The CDR3 is made up of 16 amino acids. Here the CDR3 reads CASTTVAVHLVGKLFF. The CDR3 DNA reads TGTGCCAGCACCACAGTGGCAGTCCACTTGGTTGGGAAACTGTTTTTT.